This T cell receptor beta chain was found in a study of cytomegalovirus exposure and HLA in healthy donors. PCR was performed using 60 Vbeta and 13 Jbeta primers. Sequencing used immunoSEQ multiplex PCR; TCRdb keeps in-frame clones, though not all of them. This listing includes about 130,000 clones. The CDR3 is 15 residues long. Between the trimmed V and J ends, which lost 3 bases and 1 base, there was a span of 13 bases. Germline values: CDR1 LNHNV, CDR2 YYDKDF (reference sequence). Sequenced sample: PBMCs. The chain has TRBV15 and TRBJ2-7; a weak D match, TRBD2 (5 bases). The receptor comes from a man younger than 35 in good health and CMV-seronegative. For the CDR3, the DNA is TGTGCCACCAGCAGGCCGGGAACTTCTTCCTACGAGCAGTACTTC. It encodes CATSRPGTSSYEQYF.